This note documents a single TCR beta chain sequence. Antigen unknown. This record comes from a study of cytomegalovirus exposure and HLA in healthy donors. General observations from the study: The authors listed 150 to 200 TCR beta chains as cytomegalovirus-associated. With high specificity and sensitivity, the classifier reportedly diagnosed cytomegalovirus status.

Trimming removed 7 bases from V and 2 bases from J; junction bases left unmatched: 8. Germline loops: CDR1 MDHEN, CDR2 SYDVKM. The CDR3 consists of 16 residues. The primer mix had 60 Vbeta and 13 Jbeta primers. TCRdb's copy holds only in-frame clones and misses some; the assay was immunoSEQ multiplex PCR. The top ten clones hold approximately 2% of a sample with 140,000 to 150,000 clones, roughly 70% of them seen once. The chain is built from TRBV28 and TRBJ1-1; 12 bases map to TRBD1. Source material: PBMCs. The receptor was isolated from an older woman in good health and CMV-seropositive. The CDR3 loop reads CASIRDRGLKNTEAFF. Here the CDR3 DNA reads TGTGCCAGCATTAGGGACAGGGGGCTTAAAAACACTGAAGCTTTCTTT.